Below are 2 T cell receptor beta chains sequenced from a single sample in a study of blood T cell repertoires in COVID-19. Clones were sequenced by immunoSEQ multiplex PCR, and TCRdb holds only the in-frame ones, with some missing. Of 200,000 to 250,000 clones listed, more than 80% are singletons. Source material: peripheral blood. The receptors here all came from a man younger than 45 who had recovered from COVID-19.

This chain links TRBV6-4 with TRBJ2-2; TRBD2 is a possible D gene (6 bases). The CDR3 is 14 residues long. CDR1 is MRHNA and CDR2 is SNTAGT in the germline V gene. Trimming took off 3 bases at V and 5 bases at J, with 10 bases between the two ends. The CDR3, as DNA: TGTGCCAGCAGTGAACTAGCTTGGACCGGGGAGCTGTTTTTT. Its translation: CASSELAWTGELFF.

A word on this clone: Other nucleotide sequences from this sample produce the same CDR3. This sequence joins TRBV6-5 and TRBJ1-1; no clear D. Germline CDR1 MNHEY, CDR2 SVGAGI. This CDR3 comprises 12 residues. Trimming removed 6 bases at V and 1 base at J, with 6 bases between. CDR3 sequence: CASSTANTEAFF. CDR3 DNA: TGTGCCAGCAGCACAGCGAACACTGAAGCTTTCTTT.